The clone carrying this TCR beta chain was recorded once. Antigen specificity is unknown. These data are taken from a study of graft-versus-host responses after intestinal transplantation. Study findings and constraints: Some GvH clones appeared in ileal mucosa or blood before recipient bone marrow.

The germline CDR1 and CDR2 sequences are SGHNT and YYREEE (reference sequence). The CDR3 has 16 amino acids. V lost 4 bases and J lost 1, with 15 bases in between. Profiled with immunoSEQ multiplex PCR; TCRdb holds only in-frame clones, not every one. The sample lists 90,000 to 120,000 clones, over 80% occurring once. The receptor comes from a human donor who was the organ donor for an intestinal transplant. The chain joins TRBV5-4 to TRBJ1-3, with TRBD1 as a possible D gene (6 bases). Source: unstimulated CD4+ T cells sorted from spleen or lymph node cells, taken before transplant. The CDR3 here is CASSPGRGASGNTIYF. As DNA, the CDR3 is TGTGCCAGCAGCCCAGGGAGGGGGGCTTCTGGAAACACCATATATTTT.